These T cell receptor beta chains were read from a single sample in a study of T cell responses to AZD1222 COVID-19 vaccine. TCRdb's copy holds only in-frame clones and misses some; the assay was immunoSEQ multiplex PCR. The sample lists some 130,000 clones, 85% to 95% occurring once. Source: peripheral blood, taken 28 days after the second AZD1222 dose. These receptors were taken from an adult who received the AZD1222 COVID-19 vaccine. CDR3s include the opening cysteine and the closing phenylalanine or tryptophan. D genes are given only for firm matches. Not all rows give a size; the values are once, few, many and, for expanded clones, a class.

cdr3_nt	cdr3_aa	d_call	j_call	clone_size	v_call
TGTGCCAGCAGTTTCTCCAGGGACAATTCACCCCTCCACTTT	CASSFSRDNSPLHF	.	TRBJ1-6	once	TRBV27
TGTGCCAGCAGCTCCGGGACAAATGAAGCTTTCTTT	CASSSGTNEAFF	.	TRBJ1-1	.	TRBV6-6
TGTGCCAGCAATGGAATAAACAATGAGCAGTTCTTC	CASNGINNEQFF	.	TRBJ2-1	.	TRBV5-6
TGTGCCAGCAGCTCGGGTACAGGGCTTACGGAGCAGTTCTTC	CASSSGTGLTEQFF	.	TRBJ2-1	.	TRBV9
TGTGCCAGCAGCTCCGGGGAGGGCACTGAAGCTTTCTTT	CASSSGEGTEAFF	.	TRBJ1-1	.	TRBV7-8
TGTGCCAGCTCACCGTATGACAGGGGGCTTGGCTACACCTTC	CASSPYDRGLGYTF	TRBD1	TRBJ1-2	.	TRBV18
TGTGCCAGCAGGGACGCAAGCTATAATTCACCCCTCCACTTT	CASRDASYNSPLHF	.	TRBJ1-6	.	TRBV28
TGTGCCACCTCGATCGGGGTATTCGATACGCAGTATTTT	CATSIGVFDTQYF	.	TRBJ2-3	.	TRBV7-3
TGTGCCAGCAGCTTAGCGGGGGGAGTTGGAAATGGCTACACCTTC	CASSLAGGVGNGYTF	.	TRBJ1-2	.	TRBV7-8
TGTGCCTGGAGTTACGGGACAGACTCCTACAATGAGCAGTTCTTC	CAWSYGTDSYNEQFF	TRBD1	TRBJ2-1	.	TRBV30
TGCGCCAGCAGCCAAGGGAGGGGACGGCAACTAAGAAAACTGTTTTTT	CASSQGRGRQLRKLFF	.	TRBJ1-4	.	TRBV4-1
TGTGCCAGTAGTATAGAGGCTGCGGTAGCCAAAAACATTCAGTACTTC	CASSIEAAVAKNIQYF	.	TRBJ2-4	.	TRBV19
TGTGCCAGTAGCCCCGGGGGGAACTATGGCTACACCTTC	CASSPGGNYGYTF	.	TRBJ1-2	.	TRBV19
TGTGCCAGCAGTGGGGAACCAAACCCCTACAATGAGCAGTTCTTC	CASSGEPNPYNEQFF	.	TRBJ2-1	.	TRBV2
TGTGCCAGCAGTTCCCCAGGTTCCGGCACAGATACGCAGTATTTT	CASSSPGSGTDTQYF	.	TRBJ2-3	.	TRBV28
TGTGCCAGCAGTTTATCCAGCAATCAGCCCCAGCATTTT	CASSLSSNQPQHF	.	TRBJ1-5	.	TRBV12-3/TRBV12-4
TGTGCCAGCTCACCACAGGGTGACACTGAAGCTTTCTTT	CASSPQGDTEAFF	.	TRBJ1-1	.	TRBV18
TGTGCCAGCAGTGGATCCACTACTGGAAACACCATATATTTT	CASSGSTTGNTIYF	.	TRBJ1-3	.	TRBV2
TGTGCCAGCAGTTTAGAGGCCAGGGCCTACTATGGCTACACCTTC	CASSLEARAYYGYTF	.	TRBJ1-2	.	TRBV28
TGTGCCTGGAGTAGACCCCTTAGCGGGGGGGGTGAGCAGTACTTC	CAWSRPLSGGGEQYF	TRBD2	TRBJ2-7	.	TRBV30
TGTGCCTGGAGTTCTGGAAACACCATATATTTT	CAWSSGNTIYF	.	TRBJ1-3	.	TRBV30
TGTGCCAGCAGTTACGCTAACTATGGCTACACCTTC	CASSYANYGYTF	.	TRBJ1-2	.	TRBV6-5
TGCGCCAGCAGCGCAGGGGCTAGGAATGGCTACACCTTC	CASSAGARNGYTF	.	TRBJ1-2	.	TRBV10-1
TGTGCCTGGAGTCCCCCCGCCGGGGGAGGATCACCCCTCCACTTT	CAWSPPAGGGSPLHF	.	TRBJ1-6	.	TRBV30
TGTGCCAGCAGTCCCAGGGGTTCGGATGGCTACACCTTC	CASSPRGSDGYTF	.	TRBJ1-2	once	TRBV12-3/TRBV12-4
TGTGCCAGCAGCCCTAAGGACAGGAGCTACACAGATACGCAGTATTTT	CASSPKDRSYTDTQYF	TRBD1	TRBJ2-3	.	TRBV13
TGTGCCAGCAGCAGGGGTATGAACACTGAAGCTTTCTTT	CASSRGMNTEAFF	.	TRBJ1-1	.	TRBV11-2
TGTGCCAGCAGTTACTCGATGAGAGGGAGGGACATTCAGTACTTC	CASSYSMRGRDIQYF	TRBD2	TRBJ2-4	.	TRBV6-6
TGTGCCAGCAGCTTTGAAGCGGGGGTTATATATGAGCAGTTCTTC	CASSFEAGVIYEQFF	TRBD2	TRBJ2-1	.	TRBV7-2
TGTGCCTGGAGTAGAAGGACCACGGGGGGTTCCCTAATGTCACCCCTCCACTTT	CAWSRRTTGGSLMSPLHF	.	TRBJ1-6	.	TRBV30
TGTGCCACCAGTGATCGGGGGGCAGCTAATGAAAAACTGTTTTTT	CATSDRGAANEKLFF	.	TRBJ1-4	once	TRBV24-1
TGTGCCAGCAACGAGGGGGGACAGGAGAACTATGGCTACACCTTC	CASNEGGQENYGYTF	TRBD1	TRBJ1-2	.	TRBV7-9
TGTGCCTGGAGTAAGGACAGGGGAATAGGTTCACCCCTCCACTTT	CAWSKDRGIGSPLHF	TRBD1	TRBJ1-6	.	TRBV30
TGCGCCAGCAGCTCCCGGGACAGGGGTTTTTCCGTGTCCGATCGGTTCTTC	CASSSRDRGFSVSDRFF	TRBD1	TRBJ2-1	.	TRBV5-1
TGTGCCACCAGTGGGGGGGGCCGGTATGGCTACACCTTC	CATSGGGRYGYTF	.	TRBJ1-2	.	TRBV24-1
TGTGCCAGCAGATATCGGGGGAGTCCCTACAATGAGCAGTTCTTC	CASRYRGSPYNEQFF	.	TRBJ2-1	.	TRBV6-5
TGTGCCAGCACCACCAGCGTCACCGGGGAGCTGTTTTTT	CASTTSVTGELFF	.	TRBJ2-2	.	TRBV25-1
TGTGCCAGCAGCTCTTCCCTCCGTAACGGGGAGCTGTTTTTT	CASSSSLRNGELFF	.	TRBJ2-2	.	TRBV3-1/TRBV3-2